This entry lists 15 T cell receptor beta chains sequenced from one sample in a study of Ad26.COV2.S vaccination and SARS-CoV-2 variants. Treatment given: roughly 19 received Ad26.COV2.S at low or high dose, single or two shots; about 5 received placebo; per-sample allocation not given. Material that was analyzed had been drawn on day 63 after the first vaccine or placebo injection. This table comes from immunoSEQ multiplex PCR, and its TCRdb copy is limited to in-frame clones, with some not included. Of about 460,000 clones listed, roughly nine tenths are singletons. The input for sequencing was peripheral blood, taken in a trial of Ad26.COV2.S vaccine versus placebo. These receptors all come from a person between 18 and 59 years old who received the Ad26.COV2.S COVID-19 vaccine or a placebo.

The chain uses TRBV23-1 and TRBJ2-3; the D gene is possibly TRBD2 (6 bases). TRBV23-1 is recorded as an ORF, its role being uncertain. This CDR3 comprises 17 residues. The ends were cut back, 0 bases at V and 0 bases at J, with 13 bases in the middle. For the CDR3, the DNA is TGCGCCAGCAGTCAATCGGGCGGGGCCACGAGCACAGATACGCAGTATTTT. It specifies CASSQSGGATSTDTQYF.

In this sample, this clone turned up a few times. V is TRBV7-9 and J is TRBJ1-2, with D maybe TRBD1 (5 bases). The length of the CDR3 is 16 residues. The ends were cut back, 5 bases at V and 11 bases at J, with 27 bases in the middle. Germline V CDR1 and CDR2: SEHNR, FQNEAQ (reference sequence). The CDR3 DNA reads as TGTGCCAGCAGCAATATCCAAGCAGGTCCCATCGGGGGATACACCTTC. This codes for CASSNIQAGPIGGYTF.

This chain joins TRBV29-1 and TRBJ2-3; D might be TRBD2 (5 bases). This CDR3 is built from 13 residues. V was clipped by 2 bases and J by 4 bases, with 10 bases between them. Germline-derived CDR1 and CDR2 are SQVTM and ANQGSEA. The CDR3 is CSVERAGPDTQYF. The CDR3 coding sequence is TGCAGCGTTGAACGGGCGGGCCCAGATACGCAGTATTTT.

The chain recombines TRBV4-3 with TRBJ2-7, with TRBD2 identical over 7 bases. V was pared by 4 bases and J by 4 bases, with 10 bases of the junction left unmatched. Looked up from germline, CDR1 is LGHNA and CDR2 is YSLEER. CDR3 length: 15 amino acids. The CDR3 nucleotides read TGCGCCAGCAGCCCATTTTCGGGGGGAGGTTACGAGCAGTACTTC. It codes for CASSPFSGGGYEQYF.

This clone was seen a handful of times. Other nucleotide sequences from this sample produce the same CDR3. This chain connects TRBV7-9 to TRBJ2-1; the match to TRBD2 covers 10 bases. CDR1 is SEHNR and CDR2 is FQNEAQ in the germline V gene (reference sequence). Unmatched junction bases numbered 2, after V lost 0 bases and J lost 3 bases. The CDR3 totals 16 residues. This CDR3 is CASSLALAGVYNEQFF. CDR3 in DNA: TGTGCCAGCAGCTTAGCGCTAGCGGGAGTCTACAATGAGCAGTTCTTC.

Remarks on this clone: Because the CDR3's place on the DNA is in doubt, the DNA is left out and the CDR3 is given as listed by TCRdb. The V call is TRBV2, the J call TRBJ2-7; the D call TRBD1 from the table was never checked on the DNA. The CDR3 region is 15 residues in length, termini included. The germline V gene encodes CDR1 SNHLY and CDR2 FYNNEI. CDR3 loop: CASSFLAGSAYEQYF.

The V and J genes are TRBV30 and TRBJ1-6; D is undetermined. This CDR3 region has 13 residues. Trimming took off 5 bases at V and 6 bases at J, with 11 bases between the two ends. Germline assignment: CDR1 GTSNPN and CDR2 SVGIG (reference sequence). CDR3 amino acids: CAWRALSNSPLHF. In DNA, the CDR3 is TGTGCCTGGCGGGCCCTGAGTAATTCACCCCTCCACTTT.

This chain uses TRBV5-1 with TRBJ1-6; 7 bases are shared with TRBD1. This CDR3 has 15 residues. In germline, CDR1 is SGHRS, CDR2 YFSETQ. V was clipped by 0 bases and J by 8 bases; unmatched bases: 5. CDR3 loop: CASSLGGRGDSPLHF. CDR3 in DNA: TGCGCCAGCAGCTTGGGGGGCAGGGGGGATTCACCCCTCCACTTT.

The genes are TRBV4-3 and TRBJ1-1; D might be TRBD1 (5 bases). The CDR3 runs to 17 residues. With 0 bases removed from V and 4 bases from J, the gap between germline ends came to 18 bases. CDR1 is LGHNA, CDR2 YSLEER, per germline. The DNA for the CDR3 is TGCGCCAGCAGCCAAGATCACTCAGGGCTGAGCGGCACTGAAGCTTTCTTT. This translates into CASSQDHSGLSGTEAFF.

This chain links TRBV25-1 with TRBJ1-1; D gene uncertain. The CDR3 spans 15 residues. The V gene lost 4 bases and the J gene lost 1 base, with 13 bases spanning the gap. The germline gives CDR1 MGHDK, CDR2 SYGVNS. The CDR3 sequence is CASSGAGKGNTEAFF. The DNA for the CDR3 is TGTGCCAGCAGTGGTGCAGGAAAGGGGAACACTGAAGCTTTCTTT.

The V and J genes are TRBV5-1 and TRBJ1-3; D remains ambiguous. Germline values: CDR1 SGHRS, CDR2 YFSETQ. Trimming left V 5 bases short and J 4 bases short, with 16 bases between. The CDR3 is made up of 15 amino acids. The CDR3 is CASRQEGFSGNTIYF. CDR3 in DNA: TGCGCCAGCAGACAAGAAGGTTTTTCGGGAAACACCATATATTTT.

The chain is built from TRBV12-3 or TRBV12-4 and TRBJ1-4; D is undetermined. The CDR3 totals 12 residues. Trimming pared 3 bases from V and 8 bases from J, leaving 7 bases between. The CDR3 region is CASSFPHEKLFF. CDR3 nucleotides: TGTGCCAGCAGTTTCCCTCACGAAAAACTGTTTTTT.

The chain couples TRBV25-1 to TRBJ2-7; no definite D call. The CDR3 totals 13 residues. The germline V gene encodes CDR1 MGHDK and CDR2 SYGVNS. Trimming removed 0 bases at V and 6 bases at J, with 9 bases between. CDR3 DNA: TGTGCCAGCAGTGAATATATTCTTGGCGAGCAGTACTTC. It is translated as CASSEYILGEQYF.

The chain couples TRBV24-1 to TRBJ2-1; no reliable D call. The germline V gene has CDR1 KGHDR and CDR2 SFDVKD. The V end lost 2 bases, the J end lost 5 bases, and 6 bases lay between the germline ends. The CDR3 length is 13 residues. The CDR3 protein is CATSDSSNNEQFF. The CDR3 coding sequence is TGTGCCACCAGTGATTCTTCCAACAATGAGCAGTTCTTC.

This CDR3 reads CASSLEGRASSGANVLTF. The CDR3 DNA sequence: TGCGCCAGCAGCTTGGAGGGCAGGGCGAGCTCTGGGGCCAACGTCCTGACTTTC. J is TRBJ2-6 and V is TRBV5-1; tentative D call: TRBD1 (5 bases). The CDR3 covers 18 residues. V was trimmed by 0 bases and J by 0 bases, leaving 13 bases between them. The germline gives CDR1 SGHRS, CDR2 YFSETQ.